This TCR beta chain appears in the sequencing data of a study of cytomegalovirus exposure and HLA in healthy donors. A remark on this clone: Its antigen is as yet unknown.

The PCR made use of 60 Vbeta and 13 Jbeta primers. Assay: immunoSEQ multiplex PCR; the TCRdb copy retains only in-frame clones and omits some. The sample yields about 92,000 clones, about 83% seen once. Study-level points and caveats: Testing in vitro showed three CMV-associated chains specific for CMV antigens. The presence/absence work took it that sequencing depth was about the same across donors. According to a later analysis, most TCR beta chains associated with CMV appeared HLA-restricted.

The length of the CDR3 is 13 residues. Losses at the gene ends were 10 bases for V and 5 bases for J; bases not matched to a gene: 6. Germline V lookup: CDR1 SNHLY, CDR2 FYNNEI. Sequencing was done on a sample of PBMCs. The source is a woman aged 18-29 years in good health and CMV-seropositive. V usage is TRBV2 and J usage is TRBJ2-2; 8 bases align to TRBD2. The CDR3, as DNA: TGTGCCACAGCGGGAGAAGAGACCGGGGAGCTGTTTTTT. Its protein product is CATAGEETGELFF.